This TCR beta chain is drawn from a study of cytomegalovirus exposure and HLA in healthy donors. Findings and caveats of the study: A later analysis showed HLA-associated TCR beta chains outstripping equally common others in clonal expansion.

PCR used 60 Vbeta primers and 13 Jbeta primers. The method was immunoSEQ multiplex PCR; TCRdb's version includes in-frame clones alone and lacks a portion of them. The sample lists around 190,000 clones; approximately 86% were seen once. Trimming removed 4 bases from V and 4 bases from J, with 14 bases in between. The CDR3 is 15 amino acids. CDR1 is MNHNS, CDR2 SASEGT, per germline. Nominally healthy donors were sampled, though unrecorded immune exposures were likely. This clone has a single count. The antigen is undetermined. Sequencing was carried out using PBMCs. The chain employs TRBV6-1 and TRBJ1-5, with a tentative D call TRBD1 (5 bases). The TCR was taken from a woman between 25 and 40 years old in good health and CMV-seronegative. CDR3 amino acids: CASSGYRLGNQPQHF. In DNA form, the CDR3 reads TGTGCCAGCAGTGGCTACAGGTTGGGTAATCAGCCCCAGCATTTT.